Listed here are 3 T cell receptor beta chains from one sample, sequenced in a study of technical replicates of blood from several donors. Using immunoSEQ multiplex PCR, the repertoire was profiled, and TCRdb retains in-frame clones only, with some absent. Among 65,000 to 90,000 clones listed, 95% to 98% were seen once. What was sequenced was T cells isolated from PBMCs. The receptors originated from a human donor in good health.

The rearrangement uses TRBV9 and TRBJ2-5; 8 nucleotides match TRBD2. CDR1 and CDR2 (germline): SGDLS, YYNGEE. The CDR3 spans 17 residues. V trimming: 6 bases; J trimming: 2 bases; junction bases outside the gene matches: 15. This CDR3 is CASTGGRDTSGQETQYF. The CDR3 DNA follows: TGTGCCAGCACAGGAGGGCGGGACACTAGCGGTCAAGAGACCCAGTACTTC.

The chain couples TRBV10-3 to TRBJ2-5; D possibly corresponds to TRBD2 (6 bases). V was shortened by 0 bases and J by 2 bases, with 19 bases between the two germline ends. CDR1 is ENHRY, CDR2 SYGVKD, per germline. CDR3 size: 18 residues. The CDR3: CAISESIRPGEQQETQYF. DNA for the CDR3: TGTGCCATCAGTGAGTCGATTCGGCCGGGAGAACAGCAAGAGACCCAGTACTTC.

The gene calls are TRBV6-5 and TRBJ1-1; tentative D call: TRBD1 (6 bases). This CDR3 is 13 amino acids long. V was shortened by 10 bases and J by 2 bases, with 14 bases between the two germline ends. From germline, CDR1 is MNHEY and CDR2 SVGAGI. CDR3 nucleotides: TGTGCCACAAAACAGGGTTTCAACACTGAAGCTTTCTTT. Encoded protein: CATKQGFNTEAFF.